This T cell receptor beta chain was identified in a study of T cell repertoires in cytomegalovirus infection. Study as a whole: Public signatures in TCR beta pointed to CMV infection and matching HLA type.

Each CDR3 protein is one row after TCRdb ran MiXCR on the reads. The data show 350,000 to 550,000 distinct CDR3 sequences, approximately 30% seen once. The CDR3 totals 14 residues. Of note for this clonotype: A junction end diverges from the germline sequence, so it may reflect a read error.

The chain couples TRBV12-3 or TRBV12-4 to TRBJ1-5; D possibly corresponds to TRBD1 (6 bases). This clonotype was sampled from a human donor in good health (CMV status not recorded). Some clones in this sample may be carry-over from other donors' samples. Sequencing was carried out using PBMCs. The CDR3 bases are TGTGCCAGCAGTTTATCTGGGGGCAATCAGTCCCAGCATTTT. Amino acid sequence: CASSLSGGNQSQHF.